This T cell receptor (beta chain) derives from a study of blood T cell repertoires in COVID-19 (TCRdb year 2020). General notes on the study: Collaborator samples came from the United States, Italy and Spain and covered acute and convalescent phases of COVID-19. The material from the prospective study consisted of cDNA or gDNA derived from T cells, B-cell-depleted T cells, or PBMCs. Subjects who had been exposed to COVID-19, were actively infected with it, or had recovered from it provided the deeply sampled blood TCRbeta repertoires that made up the dataset. The repertoires were made available in a free public database intended to serve as a resource for research on the immune response to SARS-CoV-2. Samples were obtained from the ongoing ImmuneRACE study (first 160 participants) and from about 1,300 subjects provided by 6 global collaborators. The sample metadata nearly always contained a de-identified subject ID, COVID-19 status, age in years and sex. Where HLA class I and class II types were available, the types were taken from metadata supplied by the sample provider, not from assay-based typing. The paper as a whole reports these results and caveats: The amount of clinical and demographic metadata varied by source and participant and was provided uncurated.

Comment on this clone: The antigen it recognizes is unknown. No base qualities exist here, and no much larger clone lies one base off it.

The collaborating institutions used their own protocols to collect whole blood in K2EDTA tubes. For TCRbeta analysis, collaborators shipped samples in one of three forms: frozen whole blood, isolated PBMCs, or DNA extracted from either of those sample types. TCRbeta CDR3 regions were amplified from genomic DNA using the immunoSEQ Assay, a bias-controlled multiplex PCR. Turning to the authors' computational methods: The number of nucleated cells in each sample was estimated from the amplification of reference gene primers within the assay. To quantify the absolute abundance of each unique TCRbeta CDR3 rearrangement, sequence reads were collapsed and filtered. Productive Simpson clonality was computed per sample as the square root of Simpson's diversity index over productive rearrangements. TCRdb mirrors the immuneACCESS table, restricted to in-frame sequences. Some clones are absent from its copies; in checked studies, under half trace to an unresolved V gene, and the reason for the others is unknown. V, J and clone size are taken as reported in that table, and D and trimming were inferred from the DNA itself. Across this sample there are over 60,000 clones, with 85% to 90% seen only once. About 5% of the sample is taken by the ten largest.

From its cysteine to its phenylalanine, the CDR3 spans 18 amino acids. Only the CDR3 DNA stays, 54 bases, in frame from base 1. According to the germline V gene (reference sequence), CDR1 reads LGHDT and CDR2 reads YNNKEL. V is cut back by 0 bases and J by 5 bases, with 15 bases in the junction unmatched. This TCR was recovered from a woman in her forties or fifties with active COVID-19. The chain was built from TRBV3-1 (or the pseudogene TRBV3-2) and TRBJ2-7, and 8 bases in between align with TRBD1. The source material was peripheral blood. The CDR3 region has the sequence CASSQEREWTGLPHEQYF. The sequenced DNA: TGTGCCAGCAGCCAAGAGCGCGAGTGGACAGGGTTACCCCACGAGCAGTACTTC.